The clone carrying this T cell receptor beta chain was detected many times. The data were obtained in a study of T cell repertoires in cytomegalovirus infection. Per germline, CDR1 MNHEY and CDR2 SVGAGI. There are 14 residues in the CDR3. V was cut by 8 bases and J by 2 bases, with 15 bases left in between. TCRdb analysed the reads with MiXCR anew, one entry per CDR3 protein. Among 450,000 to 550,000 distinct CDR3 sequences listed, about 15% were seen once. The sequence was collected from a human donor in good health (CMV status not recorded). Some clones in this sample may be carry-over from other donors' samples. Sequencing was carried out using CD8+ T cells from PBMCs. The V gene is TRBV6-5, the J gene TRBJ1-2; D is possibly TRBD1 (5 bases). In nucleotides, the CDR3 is TGTGCCAGCCGTCTCACAAGGGGCAACTATGGCTACACCTTC. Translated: CASRLTRGNYGYTF.